One T cell receptor (beta chain) is described in this entry. The CDR3 is made up of 14 amino acids. V lost 6 bases to trimming and J lost 7 bases, with 19 bases between them. Germline V lookup: CDR1 SGHDT, CDR2 YYEEEE. This entry comes from a study of blood T cell repertoires in COVID-19. Study-wide background: PBMCs, B-cell-depleted T cells, or T cells were the source of the cDNA or gDNA that made up the material.

Per the original methods: By means of reference gene primer amplification, nucleated cell counts were estimated. Assay: immunoSEQ multiplex PCR; the TCRdb copy retains only in-frame clones and omits some. That table supplies the V and J calls and clone size; D and trimming were determined from the DNA. The profile shows 120,000 to 150,000 clones, approximately 83% of them singletons. The source of this sequence is a human donor in a cohort sampled during active COVID-19. This chain joins TRBV5-6 and TRBJ1-2; D might be TRBD1 (5 bases). Sample: peripheral blood. Here the CDR3 DNA reads TGTGCCAGCACTCCCCCCGGGGGAACCGTTGGCTACACCTTC. It is translated as CASTPPGGTVGYTF.